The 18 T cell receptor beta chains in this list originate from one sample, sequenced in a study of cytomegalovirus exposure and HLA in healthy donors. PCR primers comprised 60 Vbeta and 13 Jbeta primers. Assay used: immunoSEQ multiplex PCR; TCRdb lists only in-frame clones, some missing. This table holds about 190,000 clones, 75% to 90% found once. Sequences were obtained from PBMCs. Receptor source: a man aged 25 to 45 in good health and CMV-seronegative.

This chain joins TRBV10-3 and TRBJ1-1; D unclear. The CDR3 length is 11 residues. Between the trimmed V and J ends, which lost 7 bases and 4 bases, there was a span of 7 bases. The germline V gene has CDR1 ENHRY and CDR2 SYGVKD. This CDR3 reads CAITGGTEAFF. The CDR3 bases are TGTGCCATCACGGGTGGCACTGAAGCTTTCTTT.

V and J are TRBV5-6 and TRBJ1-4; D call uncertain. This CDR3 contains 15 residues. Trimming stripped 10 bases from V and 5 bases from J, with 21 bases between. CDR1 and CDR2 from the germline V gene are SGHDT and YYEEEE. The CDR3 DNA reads TGTGCCCCCAACGGCGCCAGACACGGAAATGAAAAACTGTTTTTT. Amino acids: CAPNGARHGNEKLFF.

The CDR3 is CASGLGSSYNEQFF. The CDR3 coding sequence is TGTGCTAGTGGTTTGGGGAGCTCCTACAATGAGCAGTTCTTC. The chain has TRBV12-5 and TRBJ2-1; D is unclear. The CDR3 extends over 14 amino acids. With 1 base removed from V and 0 bases from J, the gap between germline ends came to 4 bases. Germline values: CDR1 LGHNT, CDR2 FRNRAP.

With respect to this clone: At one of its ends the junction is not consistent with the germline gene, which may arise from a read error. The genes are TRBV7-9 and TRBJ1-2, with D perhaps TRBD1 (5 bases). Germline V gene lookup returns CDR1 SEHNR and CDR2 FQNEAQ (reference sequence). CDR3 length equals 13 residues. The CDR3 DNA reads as TGTTCCAGCAGCTTTAGGGGCGACTATGGCTACACCTTC. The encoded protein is CSSSFRGDYGYTF.

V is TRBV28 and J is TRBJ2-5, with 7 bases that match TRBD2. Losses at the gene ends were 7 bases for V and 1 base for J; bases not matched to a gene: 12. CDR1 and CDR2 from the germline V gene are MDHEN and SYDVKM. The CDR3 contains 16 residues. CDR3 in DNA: TGTGCCAGCACCGTCTGGGCGGGAGAGTCCCAAGAGACCCAGTACTTC. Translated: CASTVWAGESQETQYF. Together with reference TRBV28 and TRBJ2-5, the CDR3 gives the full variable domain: DVKVTQSSRYLVKRTGEKVFLECVQDMDHENMFWYRQDPGLGLRLIYFSYDVKMKEKGDIPEGYSVSREKKERFSLILESASTNQTSMYLCASTVWAGESQETQYFGPGTRLLVL.

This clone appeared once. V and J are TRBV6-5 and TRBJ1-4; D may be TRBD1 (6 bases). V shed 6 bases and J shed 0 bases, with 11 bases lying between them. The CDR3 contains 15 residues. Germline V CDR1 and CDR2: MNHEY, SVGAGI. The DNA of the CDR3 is TGTGCCAGCAGCTTAGCAGGGGCAACTAATGAAAAACTGTTTTTT. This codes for CASSLAGATNEKLFF.

CDR3 loop: CATRLGQQNEKLFF. The DNA for the CDR3 is TGTGCCACCAGGCTTGGGCAGCAGAATGAAAAACTGTTTTTT. V and J are TRBV15 and TRBJ1-4, with D unresolved. V was trimmed by 6 bases and J by 5 bases, leaving 13 bases between them. The CDR3 contains 14 residues. The germline gives CDR1 LNHNV, CDR2 YYDKDF (reference sequence).

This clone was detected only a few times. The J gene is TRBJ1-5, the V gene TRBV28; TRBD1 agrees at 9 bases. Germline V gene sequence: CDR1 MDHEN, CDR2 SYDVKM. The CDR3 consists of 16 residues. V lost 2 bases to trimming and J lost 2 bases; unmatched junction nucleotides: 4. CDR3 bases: TGTGCCAGCAGTTTAGGGACAGGGTCGGGCAATCAGCCCCAGCATTTT. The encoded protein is CASSLGTGSGNQPQHF.

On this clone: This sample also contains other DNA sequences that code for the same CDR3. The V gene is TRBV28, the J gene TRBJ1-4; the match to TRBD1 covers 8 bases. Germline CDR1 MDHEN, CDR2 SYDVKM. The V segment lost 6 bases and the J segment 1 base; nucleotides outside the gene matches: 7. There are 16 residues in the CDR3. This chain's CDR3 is CASRTGQGLTNEKLFF. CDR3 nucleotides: TGTGCCAGCAGAACCGGACAGGGTTTAACTAATGAAAAACTGTTTTTT.

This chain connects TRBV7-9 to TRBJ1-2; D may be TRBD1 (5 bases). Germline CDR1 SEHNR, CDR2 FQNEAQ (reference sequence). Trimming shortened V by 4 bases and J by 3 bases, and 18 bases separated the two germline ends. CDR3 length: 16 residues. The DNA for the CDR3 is TGTGCCAGCAGCTCACCTAAAGTGGGGGAGGACTATGGCTACACCTTC. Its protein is CASSSPKVGEDYGYTF.

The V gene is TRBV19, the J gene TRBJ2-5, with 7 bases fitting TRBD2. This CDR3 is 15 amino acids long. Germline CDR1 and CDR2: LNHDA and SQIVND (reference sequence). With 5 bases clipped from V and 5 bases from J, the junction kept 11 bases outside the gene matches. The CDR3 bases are TGTGCCAGTAGTTGGGAGGGCCTTTTTGGGGAGACCCAGTACTTC. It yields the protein CASSWEGLFGETQYF.

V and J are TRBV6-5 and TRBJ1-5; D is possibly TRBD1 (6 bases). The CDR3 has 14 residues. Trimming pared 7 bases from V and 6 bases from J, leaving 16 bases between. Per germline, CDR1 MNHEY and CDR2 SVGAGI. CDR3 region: CASTYRVPSQPQHF. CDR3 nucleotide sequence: TGTGCCAGCACCTACAGGGTCCCCAGTCAGCCCCAGCATTTT.

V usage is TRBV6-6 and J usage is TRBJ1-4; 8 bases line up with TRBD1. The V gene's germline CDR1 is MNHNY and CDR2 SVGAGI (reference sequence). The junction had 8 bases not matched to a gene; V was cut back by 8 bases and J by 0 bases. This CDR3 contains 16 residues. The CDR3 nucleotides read TGTGCCAGCTCCGGGACAGGTTATGCAACTAATGAAAAACTGTTTTTT. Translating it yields CASSGTGYATNEKLFF.

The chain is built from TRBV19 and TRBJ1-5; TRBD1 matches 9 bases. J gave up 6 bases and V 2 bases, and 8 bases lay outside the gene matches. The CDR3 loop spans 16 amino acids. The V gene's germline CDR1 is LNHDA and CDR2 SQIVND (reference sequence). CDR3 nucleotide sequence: TGTGCCAGTAGTATAACCGCAACAGGGGGCGGTCAGCCCCAGCATTTT. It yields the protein CASSITATGGGQPQHF.

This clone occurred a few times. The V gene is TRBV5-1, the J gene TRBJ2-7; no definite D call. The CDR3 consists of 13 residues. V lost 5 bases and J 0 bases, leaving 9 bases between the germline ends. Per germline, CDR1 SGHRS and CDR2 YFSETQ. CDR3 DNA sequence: TGCGCCAGCAGAAATGACATCTCCTACGAGCAGTACTTC. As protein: CASRNDISYEQYF.

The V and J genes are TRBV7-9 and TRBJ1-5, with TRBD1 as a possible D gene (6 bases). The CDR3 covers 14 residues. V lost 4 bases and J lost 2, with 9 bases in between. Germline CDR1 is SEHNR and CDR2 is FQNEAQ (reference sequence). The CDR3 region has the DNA TGTGCCAGCAGCTCGGACAGAGGCAATCAGCCCCAGCATTTT. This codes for CASSSDRGNQPQHF. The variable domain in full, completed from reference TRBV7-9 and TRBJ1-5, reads DTGVSQNPRHKITKRGQNVTFRCDPISEHNRLYWYRQTLGQGPEFLTYFQNEAQLEKSRLLSDRFSAERPKGSFSTLEIQRTEQGDSAMYLCASSSDRGNQPQHFGDGTRLSIL.

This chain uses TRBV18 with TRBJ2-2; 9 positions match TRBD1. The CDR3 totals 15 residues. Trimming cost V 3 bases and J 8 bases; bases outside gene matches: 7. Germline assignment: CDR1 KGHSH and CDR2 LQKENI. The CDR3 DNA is TGTGCCAGCTCACCGCGTGGGACAGGGCCAGGGGAGCTGTTTTTT. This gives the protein CASSPRGTGPGELFF.

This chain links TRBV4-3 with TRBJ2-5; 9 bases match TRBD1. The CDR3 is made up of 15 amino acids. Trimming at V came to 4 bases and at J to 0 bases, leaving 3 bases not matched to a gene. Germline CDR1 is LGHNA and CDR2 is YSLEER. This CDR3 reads CASSRGTGNQETQYF. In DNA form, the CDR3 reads TGCGCCAGCAGCCGAGGGACAGGGAACCAAGAGACCCAGTACTTC.